This TCR beta chain was sequenced in a study of identical twins. Each CDR3 protein is one row after TCRdb ran MiXCR on the 5' RACE reads. The sample includes some 560,000 distinct CDR3 sequences, around 9.6% of them seen just once. The table lists this clonotype with a few counts. Germline CDR1 DFQATT, CDR2 SNEGSKA (reference sequence). V was cut by 0 bases and J by 2 bases, with 11 bases left in between. This CDR3 contains 15 residues. The same sample was also studied in work on yellow fever vaccine responses in identical twins.

Sequenced sample: PBMCs. The chain joins TRBV20-1 to TRBJ2-1; a weak D match, TRBD2 (6 bases). The sequence came from a young woman in good health. The CDR3 loop reads CSARDMGLTYNEQFF. CDR3 nucleotide sequence: TGCAGTGCTAGAGATATGGGACTTACCTACAATGAGCAGTTCTTC.